These T cell receptor beta chains were read from a single sample in a study of blood T cell repertoires in COVID-19. Profiled with immunoSEQ multiplex PCR; TCRdb holds only in-frame clones, not every one. The sample includes roughly 100,000 clones, 88% of them seen just once. The sample taken for sequencing was peripheral blood. The origin of the receptors is an elderly man with acute or convalescent COVID-19. Each CDR3 is given with its conserved first and last residue. D genes are given only for firm matches. Not all rows give a size; the values are once, few, many and, for expanded clones, a class.

NA,TRBD1,TRBJ2-7,TRBV27,CASSSIGTAHEQYF,TGTGCCAGCAGTTCTATCGGGACAGCCCACGAGCAGTACTTC
NA,NA,TRBJ2-5,TRBV24-1,CATSDLGEETQYF,TGTGCCACCAGTGATTTGGGGGAGGAGACCCAGTACTTC
few,NA,TRBJ2-1,TRBV18,CASSPPLGRQFF,TGTGCCAGCTCACCACCCCTAGGCCGACAGTTCTTC
NA,TRBD1,TRBJ2-1,TRBV24-1,CATSDPNRGGYNEQFF,TGTGCCACCAGTGACCCCAACAGGGGTGGCTACAATGAGCAGTTCTTC
NA,NA,TRBJ1-5,TRBV7-2,CASSPVQGSNQPQHF,TGTGCCAGCAGCCCTGTCCAGGGGTCCAATCAGCCCCAGCATTTT
NA,NA,TRBJ1-5,TRBV7-2,CASSLVGLVRQPQHF,TGTGCCAGCAGCTTAGTGGGACTAGTGAGACAGCCCCAGCATTTT
NA,TRBD1,TRBJ2-1,TRBV5-4,CASSLGQGVNEQFF,TGTGCCAGCAGCTTGGGACAGGGGGTTAATGAGCAGTTCTTC
NA,TRBD1,TRBJ1-5,TRBV24-1,CATAGTGMGQPQHF,TGTGCCACTGCGGGGACAGGGATGGGTCAGCCCCAGCATTTT
NA,NA,TRBJ1-1,TRBV5-8,CASKSGSFLLNTEAFF,TGTGCCAGCAAGTCTGGGAGTTTCCTCCTGAACACTGAAGCTTTCTTT
NA,TRBD1,TRBJ1-1,TRBV3-1/TRBV3-2,CASSQAGQDTEAFF,TGTGCCAGCAGCCAAGCTGGACAGGACACTGAAGCTTTCTTT
NA,NA,TRBJ1-5,TRBV14,CASSQALGQPQHF,TGTGCCAGCAGCCAAGCCCTAGGACAGCCCCAGCATTTT
NA,NA,TRBJ2-7,TRBV15,CATSRDRGPYEQYF,TGTGCCACCAGCAGAGACAGGGGCCCCTACGAGCAGTACTTC